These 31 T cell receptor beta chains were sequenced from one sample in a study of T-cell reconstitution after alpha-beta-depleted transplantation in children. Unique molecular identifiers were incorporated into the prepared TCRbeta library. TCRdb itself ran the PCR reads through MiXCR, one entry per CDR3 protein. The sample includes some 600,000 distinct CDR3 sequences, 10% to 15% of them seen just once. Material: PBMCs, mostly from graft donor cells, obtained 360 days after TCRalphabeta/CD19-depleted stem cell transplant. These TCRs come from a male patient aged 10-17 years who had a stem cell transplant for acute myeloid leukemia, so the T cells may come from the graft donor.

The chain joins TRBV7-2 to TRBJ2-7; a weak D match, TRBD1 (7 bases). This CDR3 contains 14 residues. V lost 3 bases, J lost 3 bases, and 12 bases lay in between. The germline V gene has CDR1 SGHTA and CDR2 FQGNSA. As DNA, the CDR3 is TGTGCCAGCAGCTTCGGAGGGGGCAACTACGAGCAGTACTTC. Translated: CASSFGGGNYEQYF.

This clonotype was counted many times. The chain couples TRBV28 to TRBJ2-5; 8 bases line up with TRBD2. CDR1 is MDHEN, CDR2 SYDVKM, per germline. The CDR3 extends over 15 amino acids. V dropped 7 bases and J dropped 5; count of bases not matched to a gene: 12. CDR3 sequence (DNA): TGTGCCAGCACTCCCCGGGGGGGCTTAAGGGAGACCCAGTACTTC. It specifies CASTPRGGLRETQYF.

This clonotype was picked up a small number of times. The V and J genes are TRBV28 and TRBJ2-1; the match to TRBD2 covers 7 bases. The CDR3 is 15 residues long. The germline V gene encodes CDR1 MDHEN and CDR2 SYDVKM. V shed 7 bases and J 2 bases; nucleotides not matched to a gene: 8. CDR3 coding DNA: TGTGCCAGCAACGGGCGGGAGTTGACCTACAATGAGCAGTTCTTC. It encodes CASNGRELTYNEQFF.

The CDR3 sequence: CATSRDQREGDRTRELFF. CDR3 coding DNA: TGTGCCACCAGCAGAGATCAGCGGGAGGGCGACCGGACCAGGGAGCTGTTTTTT. The chain uses TRBV15 and TRBJ2-2, with 10 bases fitting TRBD2. J lost 9 bases, V lost 0 bases, and 13 bases had no gene match. This CDR3 is 18 amino acids long. From germline, CDR1 is LNHNV and CDR2 YYDKDF (reference sequence).

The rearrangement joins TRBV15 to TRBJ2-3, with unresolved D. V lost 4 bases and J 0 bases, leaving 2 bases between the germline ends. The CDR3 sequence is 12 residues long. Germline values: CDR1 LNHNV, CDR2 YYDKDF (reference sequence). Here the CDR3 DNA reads TGTGCCACCAGCATCAGCACAGATACGCAGTATTTT. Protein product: CATSISTDTQYF.

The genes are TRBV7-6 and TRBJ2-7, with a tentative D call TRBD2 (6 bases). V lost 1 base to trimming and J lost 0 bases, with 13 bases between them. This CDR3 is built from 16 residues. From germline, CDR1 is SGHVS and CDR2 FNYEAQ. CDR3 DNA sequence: TGTGCCAGCAGCTTAGTCTCCGGGGGTTTCTCCTACGAGCAGTACTTC. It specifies CASSLVSGGFSYEQYF.

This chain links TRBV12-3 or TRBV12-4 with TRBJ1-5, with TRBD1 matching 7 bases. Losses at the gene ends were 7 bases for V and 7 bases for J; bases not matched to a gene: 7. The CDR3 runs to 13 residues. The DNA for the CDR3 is TGTGCCAGCACCCAAGACAGGGACCAGCCCCAGCATTTT. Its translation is CASTQDRDQPQHF.

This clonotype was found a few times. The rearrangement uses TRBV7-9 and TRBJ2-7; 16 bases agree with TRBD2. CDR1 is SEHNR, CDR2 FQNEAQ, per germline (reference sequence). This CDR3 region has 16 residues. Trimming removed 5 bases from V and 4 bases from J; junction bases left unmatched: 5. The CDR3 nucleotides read TGTGCCAGCAGCACCGGGACTAGCGGGAGGGGATACGAGCAGTACTTC. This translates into CASSTGTSGRGYEQYF.

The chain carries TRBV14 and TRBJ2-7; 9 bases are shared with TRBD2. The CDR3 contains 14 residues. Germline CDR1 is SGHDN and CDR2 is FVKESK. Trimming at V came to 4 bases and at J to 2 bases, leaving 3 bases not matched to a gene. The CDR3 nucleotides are TGTGCCAGCAGCCGGGGACTAGCACCCTACGAGCAGTACTTC. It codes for CASSRGLAPYEQYF.

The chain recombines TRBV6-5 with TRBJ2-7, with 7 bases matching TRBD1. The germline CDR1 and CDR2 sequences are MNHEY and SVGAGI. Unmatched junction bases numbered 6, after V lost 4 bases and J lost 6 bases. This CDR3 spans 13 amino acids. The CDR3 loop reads CASSSLTGTEQYF. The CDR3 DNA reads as TGTGCCAGCAGTTCCCTGACAGGGACCGAGCAGTACTTC.

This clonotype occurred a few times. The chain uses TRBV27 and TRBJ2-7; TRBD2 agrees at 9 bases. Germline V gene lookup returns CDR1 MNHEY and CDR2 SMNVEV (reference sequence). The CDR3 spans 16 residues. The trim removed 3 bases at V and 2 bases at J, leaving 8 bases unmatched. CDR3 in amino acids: CASSFLASGAPYEQYF. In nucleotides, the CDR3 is TGTGCCAGCAGTTTCCTCGCTAGCGGGGCCCCCTACGAGCAGTACTTC.

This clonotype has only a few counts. Here the CDR3 reads CASSSGTSGSGSYNEQFF. CDR3 nucleotide sequence: TGTGCCAGCAGCTCGGGGACTAGCGGGAGTGGCTCCTACAATGAGCAGTTCTTC. V gene TRBV11-1 combines with J gene TRBJ2-1; 14 bases fit TRBD2. J lost 0 bases, V lost 4 bases, and 5 bases had no gene match. CDR1 is SGHAT and CDR2 is FQDESV in the germline V gene (reference sequence). This CDR3 comprises 18 residues.

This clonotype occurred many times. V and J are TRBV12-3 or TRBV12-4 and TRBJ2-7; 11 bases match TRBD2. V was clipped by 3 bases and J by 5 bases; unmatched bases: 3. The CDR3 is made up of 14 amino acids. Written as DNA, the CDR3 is TGTGCCAGCAGTTTGAAACTAGCGGGAGACGAGCAGTACTTC. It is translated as CASSLKLAGDEQYF.

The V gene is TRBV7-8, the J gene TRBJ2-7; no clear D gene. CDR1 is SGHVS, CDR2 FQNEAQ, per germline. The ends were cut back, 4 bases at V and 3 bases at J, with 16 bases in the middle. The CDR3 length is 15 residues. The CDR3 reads CASSCFQDADYEQYF. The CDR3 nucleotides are TGTGCCAGCAGCTGTTTCCAGGACGCGGACTACGAGCAGTACTTC.

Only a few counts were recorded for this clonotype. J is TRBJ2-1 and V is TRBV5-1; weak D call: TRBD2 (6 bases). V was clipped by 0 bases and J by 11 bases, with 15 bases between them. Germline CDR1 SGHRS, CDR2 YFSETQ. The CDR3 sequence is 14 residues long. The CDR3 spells CASSLDAGLVKQFF. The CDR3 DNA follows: TGCGCCAGCAGCTTGGACGCGGGGTTAGTAAAGCAGTTCTTC. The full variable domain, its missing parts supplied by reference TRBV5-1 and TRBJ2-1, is KAGVTQTPRYLIKTRGQQVTLSCSPISGHRSVSWYQQTPGQGLQFLFEYFSETQRNKGNFPGRFSGRQFSNSRSEMNVSTLELGDSALYLCASSLDAGLVKQFFGPGTRLTVL.

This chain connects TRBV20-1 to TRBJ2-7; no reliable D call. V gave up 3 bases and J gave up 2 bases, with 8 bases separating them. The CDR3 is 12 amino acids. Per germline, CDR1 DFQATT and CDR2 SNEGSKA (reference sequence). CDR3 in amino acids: CSASPRTYEQYF. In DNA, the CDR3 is TGCAGTGCTAGCCCCAGGACCTACGAGCAGTACTTC.

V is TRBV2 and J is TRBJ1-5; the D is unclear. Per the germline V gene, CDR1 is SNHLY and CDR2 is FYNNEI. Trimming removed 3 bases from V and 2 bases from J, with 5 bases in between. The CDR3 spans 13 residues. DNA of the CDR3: TGTGCCAGCAGTGAGCAGGGCAATCAGCCCCAGCATTTT. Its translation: CASSEQGNQPQHF.

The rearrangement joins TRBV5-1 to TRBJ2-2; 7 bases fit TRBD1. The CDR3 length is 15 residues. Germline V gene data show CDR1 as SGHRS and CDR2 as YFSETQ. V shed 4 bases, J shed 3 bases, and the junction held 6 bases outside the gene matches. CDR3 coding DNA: TGCGCCAGCAGCCCGGACAGGTTCTACACCGGGGAGCTGTTTTTT. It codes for CASSPDRFYTGELFF. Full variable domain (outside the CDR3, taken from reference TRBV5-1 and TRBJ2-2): KAGVTQTPRYLIKTRGQQVTLSCSPISGHRSVSWYQQTPGQGLQFLFEYFSETQRNKGNFPGRFSGRQFSNSRSEMNVSTLELGDSALYLCASSPDRFYTGELFFGEGSRLTVL.

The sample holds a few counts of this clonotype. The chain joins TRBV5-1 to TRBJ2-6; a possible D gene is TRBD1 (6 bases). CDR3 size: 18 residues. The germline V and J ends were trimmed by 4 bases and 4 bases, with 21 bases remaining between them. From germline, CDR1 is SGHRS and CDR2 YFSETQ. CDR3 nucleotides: TGCGCCAGCAGCCGAACAGGGCTCTCACAATCCGGGGCCAACGTCCTGACTTTC. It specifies CASSRTGLSQSGANVLTF. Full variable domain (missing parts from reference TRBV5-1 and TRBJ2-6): KAGVTQTPRYLIKTRGQQVTLSCSPISGHRSVSWYQQTPGQGLQFLFEYFSETQRNKGNFPGRFSGRQFSNSRSEMNVSTLELGDSALYLCASSRTGLSQSGANVLTFGAGSRLTVL.

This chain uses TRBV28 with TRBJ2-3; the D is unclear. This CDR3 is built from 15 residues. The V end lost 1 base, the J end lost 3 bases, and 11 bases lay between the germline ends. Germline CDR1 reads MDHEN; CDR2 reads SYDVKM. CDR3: CASSLYGLGTDTQYF. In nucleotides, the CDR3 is TGTGCCAGCAGTTTATATGGGTTAGGAACAGATACGCAGTATTTT.

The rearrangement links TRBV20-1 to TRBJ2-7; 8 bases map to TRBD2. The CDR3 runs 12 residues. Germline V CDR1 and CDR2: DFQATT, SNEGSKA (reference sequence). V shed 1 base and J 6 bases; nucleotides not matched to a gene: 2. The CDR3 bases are TGCAGTGCTAGAGCAACTAGCGGCGAGCAGTACTTC. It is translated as CSARATSGEQYF.

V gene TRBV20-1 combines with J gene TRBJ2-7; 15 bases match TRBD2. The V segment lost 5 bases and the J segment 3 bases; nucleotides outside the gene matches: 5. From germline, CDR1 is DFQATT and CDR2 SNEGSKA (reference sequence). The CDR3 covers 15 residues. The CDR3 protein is CSAQGTSGRSYEQYF. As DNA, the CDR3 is TGCAGTGCTCAGGGGACTAGCGGGAGGAGCTACGAGCAGTACTTC.

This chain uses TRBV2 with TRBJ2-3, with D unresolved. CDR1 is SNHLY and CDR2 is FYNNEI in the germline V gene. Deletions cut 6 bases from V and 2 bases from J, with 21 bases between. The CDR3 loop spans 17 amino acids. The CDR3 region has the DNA TGTGCCAGCAGCCCCTTTCGGACCCCTCGCCCCACAGATACGCAGTATTTT. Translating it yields CASSPFRTPRPTDTQYF.

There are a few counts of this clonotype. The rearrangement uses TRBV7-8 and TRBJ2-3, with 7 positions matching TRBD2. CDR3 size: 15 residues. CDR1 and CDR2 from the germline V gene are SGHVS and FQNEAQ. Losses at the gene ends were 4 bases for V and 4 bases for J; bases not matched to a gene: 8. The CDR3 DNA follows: TGTGCCAGCAGCTCCCCGGGGGGTGAGGCAGATACGCAGTATTTT. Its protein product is CASSSPGGEADTQYF.

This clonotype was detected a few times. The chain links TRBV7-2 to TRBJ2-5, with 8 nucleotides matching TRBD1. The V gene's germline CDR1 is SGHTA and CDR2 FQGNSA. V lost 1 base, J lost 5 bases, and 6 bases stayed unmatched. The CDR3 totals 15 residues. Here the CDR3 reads CASSLGQGARETQYF. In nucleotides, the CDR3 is TGTGCCAGCAGCTTAGGGCAGGGGGCGCGGGAGACCCAGTACTTC.

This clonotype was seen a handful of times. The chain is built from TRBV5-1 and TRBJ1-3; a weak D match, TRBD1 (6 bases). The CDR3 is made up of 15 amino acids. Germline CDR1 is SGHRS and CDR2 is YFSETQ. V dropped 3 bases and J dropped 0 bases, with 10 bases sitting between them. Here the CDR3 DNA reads TGCGCCAGCAGCTCCACAGGGAGCTCTGGAAACACCATATATTTT. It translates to CASSSTGSSGNTIYF.

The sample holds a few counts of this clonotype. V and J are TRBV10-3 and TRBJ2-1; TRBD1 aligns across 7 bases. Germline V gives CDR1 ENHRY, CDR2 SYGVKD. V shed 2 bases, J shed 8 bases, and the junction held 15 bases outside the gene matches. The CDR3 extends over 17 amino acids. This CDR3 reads CAISEKLGTVRLDEQFF. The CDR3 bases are TGTGCCATCAGTGAGAAGTTAGGGACAGTCCGTCTTGATGAGCAGTTCTTC.

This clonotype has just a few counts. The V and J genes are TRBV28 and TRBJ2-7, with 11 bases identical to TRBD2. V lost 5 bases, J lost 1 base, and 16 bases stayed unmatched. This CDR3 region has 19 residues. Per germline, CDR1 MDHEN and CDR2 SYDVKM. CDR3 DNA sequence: TGTGCCAGCAGTGTTTTGCTAGCGGGAGGCCATTATAAATCCTACGAGCAGTACTTC. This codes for CASSVLLAGGHYKSYEQYF.

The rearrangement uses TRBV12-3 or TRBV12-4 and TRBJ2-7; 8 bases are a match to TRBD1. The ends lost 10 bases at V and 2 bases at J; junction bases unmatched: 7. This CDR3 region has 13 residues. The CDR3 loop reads CAISDRAAYEQYF. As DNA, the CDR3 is TGTGCCATTTCGGACAGGGCGGCCTACGAGCAGTACTTC.

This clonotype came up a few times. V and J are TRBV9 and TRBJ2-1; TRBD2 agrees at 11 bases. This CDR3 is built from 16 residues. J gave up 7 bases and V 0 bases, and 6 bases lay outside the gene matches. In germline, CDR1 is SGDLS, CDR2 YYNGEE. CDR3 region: CASSVDPASGRNEQFF. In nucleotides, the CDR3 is TGTGCCAGCAGCGTAGATCCGGCTAGCGGGAGGAATGAGCAGTTCTTC.

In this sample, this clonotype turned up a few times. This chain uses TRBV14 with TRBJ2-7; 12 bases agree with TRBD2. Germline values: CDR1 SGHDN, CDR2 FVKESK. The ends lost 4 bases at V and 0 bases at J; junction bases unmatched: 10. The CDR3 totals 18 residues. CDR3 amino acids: CASSRHLAGGSASYEQYF. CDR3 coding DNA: TGTGCCAGCAGCCGTCACCTAGCGGGAGGGTCCGCCTCCTACGAGCAGTACTTC.